This TCR beta chain was obtained from a study of shared clonotypes between healthy human individuals. CDR3 length equals 17 residues. With 5 bases removed from V and 0 bases from J, the gap between germline ends came to 17 bases. Germline CDR1 reads SGHTA; CDR2 reads FQGNSA. In replicate PCRs of sorted subsets, approximately 210 ng DNA, some 28,000 T cell genomes, was used. This table comes from immunoSEQ multiplex PCR, and its TCRdb copy is limited to in-frame clones, with some not included. The data hold approximately 2.4 million clones, with roughly 95% observed a single time. The chain uses TRBV7-2 and TRBJ2-1; a possible D gene is TRBD1 (5 bases). The specimen was naive CD4+ T cells sorted from blood. Subset: CD45RA+ positively selected. The sequence was collected from a young man in good health. The CDR3 coding sequence is TGTGCCAGCAGCCCAGATTCTAGGACAAGCTCCTACAATGAGCAGTTCTTC. Encoded protein: CASSPDSRTSSYNEQFF.